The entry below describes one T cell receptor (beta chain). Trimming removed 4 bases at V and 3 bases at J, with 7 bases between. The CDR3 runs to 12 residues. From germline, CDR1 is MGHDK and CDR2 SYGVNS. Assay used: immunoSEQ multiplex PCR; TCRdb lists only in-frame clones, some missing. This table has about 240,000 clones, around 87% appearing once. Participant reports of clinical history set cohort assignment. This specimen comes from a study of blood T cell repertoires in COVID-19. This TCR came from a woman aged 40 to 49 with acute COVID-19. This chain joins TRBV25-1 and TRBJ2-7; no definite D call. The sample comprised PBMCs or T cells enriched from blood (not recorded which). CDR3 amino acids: CASSVHSYEQYF. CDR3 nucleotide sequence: TGTGCCAGCAGTGTACACAGCTACGAGCAGTACTTC.